The 21 T cell receptor beta chains below all came from one sample that was sequenced in a study of cytomegalovirus exposure and HLA in healthy donors. PCR employed 60 Vbeta and 13 Jbeta primers. Using immunoSEQ multiplex PCR, the repertoire was profiled, and TCRdb retains in-frame clones only, with some absent. The data contain 150,000 to 200,000 clones, 80% to 85% of them singletons. The sequencing sample was made of PBMCs. All receptors derive from a woman between 18 and 29 years old in good health and CMV-seropositive.

This chain links TRBV27 with TRBJ1-1; D not certain. The V and J ends lost 0 bases and 5 bases respectively, with 10 bases between them. The CDR3 extends over 14 amino acids. Germline CDR1 MNHEY, CDR2 SMNVEV (reference sequence). CDR3: CASSLSRSRTEAFF. The CDR3 DNA follows: TGTGCCAGCAGTTTATCGCGGTCCCGGACTGAAGCTTTCTTT.

This chain connects TRBV9 to TRBJ2-3; D remains ambiguous. Germline V gives CDR1 SGDLS, CDR2 YYNGEE. The length of the CDR3 is 15 residues. Deletions cut 4 bases from V and 4 bases from J, with 16 bases between. The CDR3 loop reads CASSSSRIESDTQYF. CDR3 DNA: TGTGCCAGCAGCTCTTCCCGAATCGAGTCAGATACGCAGTATTTT.

This chain uses TRBV5-5 with TRBJ2-1; TRBD2 matches 12 bases. The germline V gene has CDR1 SGHKS and CDR2 YYEKEE (reference sequence). The ends lost 4 bases at V and 3 bases at J; junction bases unmatched: 8. The CDR3 spans 17 residues. The CDR3: CASSDGLAGPLYNEQFF. The DNA for the CDR3 is TGTGCCAGCAGCGATGGACTAGCGGGGCCCCTCTACAATGAGCAGTTCTTC.

The chain joins TRBV30 to TRBJ2-3; 8 bases align to TRBD2. After removal of 4 bases from V and 3 bases from J, the junction contained 15 bases not matched to a gene. Germline lookup yields CDR1 GTSNPN and CDR2 SVGIG (reference sequence). The CDR3 has 17 residues. CDR3 coding DNA: TGTGCCTGGACCCCCGCGGGGGGCCCAGGCTTGACAGATACGCAGTATTTT. Translation gives CAWTPAGGPGLTDTQYF. Complete variable domain (other parts from reference TRBV30 and TRBJ2-3): SQTIHQWPATLVQPVGSPLSLECTVEGTSNPNLYWYRQAAGRGLQLLFYSVGIGQISSEVPQNLSASRPQDRQFILSSKKLLLSDSGFYLCAWTPAGGPGLTDTQYFGPGTRLTVL.

The chain couples TRBV6-5 to TRBJ1-2; 8 nucleotides align to TRBD1. V gave up 2 bases and J gave up 3 bases; unmatched junction bases: 5. The CDR3 consists of 15 residues. Germline V lookup: CDR1 MNHEY, CDR2 SVGAGI. The CDR3 DNA sequence: TGTGCCAGCAGTTACCTAGGACAGGGCGACTATGGCTACACCTTC. It yields the protein CASSYLGQGDYGYTF.

This clone was counted between two and nine times. V is TRBV15 and J is TRBJ1-5, with D maybe TRBD1 (5 bases). There are 15 residues in the CDR3. Trimming shortened V by 2 bases and J by 4 bases, and 12 bases separated the two germline ends. Germline CDR1 LNHNV, CDR2 YYDKDF (reference sequence). The CDR3 spells CATSRSIQANQPQHF. The CDR3 DNA reads as TGTGCCACCAGCAGATCGATACAGGCAAATCAGCCCCAGCATTTT.

This clone was observed once. V usage is TRBV15 and J usage is TRBJ2-7; TRBD2 agrees at 7 bases. V shed 1 base and J 5 bases; nucleotides not matched to a gene: 5. Germline V gene sequence: CDR1 LNHNV, CDR2 YYDKDF (reference sequence). This CDR3 contains 14 residues. The CDR3 DNA follows: TGTGCCACCAGCAGAGGGACTAGAGTAGACGAGCAGTACTTC. Translation: CATSRGTRVDEQYF.

This chain connects TRBV11-3 to TRBJ2-1; 9 positions match TRBD2. CDR1 is SGHNT, CDR2 YENEEA, per germline. The CDR3 spans 19 residues. V was clipped by 0 bases and J by 4 bases; unmatched bases: 13. The CDR3 region is CASSLDFSLAGELYNEQFF. Written as DNA, the CDR3 is TGTGCCAGCAGCTTAGATTTCTCCTTAGCGGGGGAATTATACAATGAGCAGTTCTTC. The complete variable domain, with remaining parts taken from reference TRBV11-3 and TRBJ2-1, reads EAGVVQSPRYKIIEKKQPVAFWCNPISGHNTLYWYLQNLGQGPELLIRYENEEAVDDSQLPKDRFSAERLKGVDSTLKIQPAELGDSAVYLCASSLDFSLAGELYNEQFFGPGTRLTVL.

The rearrangement uses TRBV5-4 and TRBJ2-5; TRBD2 agrees at 13 bases. The CDR3 extends over 16 amino acids. Germline CDR1 SGHNT, CDR2 YYREEE (reference sequence). Losses at the gene ends were 8 bases for V and 4 bases for J; bases not matched to a gene: 11. CDR3: CASTRGTSGASETQYF. CDR3 coding DNA: TGTGCCAGTACTCGCGGGACTAGCGGGGCCTCAGAGACCCAGTACTTC.

The CDR3 here is CASSQVFALGQVSYEQYV. CDR3 DNA sequence: TGCGCCAGCAGCCAAGTCTTCGCCCTGGGACAGGTAAGCTACGAGCAGTACGTC. This chain joins TRBV4-1 and TRBJ2-7; the match to TRBD1 covers 8 bases. V shed 1 base and J 3 bases; nucleotides not matched to a gene: 14. The CDR3 covers 18 residues. Per the germline V gene, CDR1 is MGHRA and CDR2 is YSYEKL.

The chain uses TRBV7-2 and TRBJ1-2; TRBD1 agrees at 7 bases. Germline V gives CDR1 SGHTA, CDR2 FQGNSA. CDR3 size: 14 residues. V gave up 3 bases and J gave up 6 bases; unmatched junction bases: 7. The DNA of the CDR3 is TGTGCCAGCAGCTTTTTGACAGGGTCAGATGGCTACACCTTC. This gives the protein CASSFLTGSDGYTF.

This clone was counted between two and nine times. The chain is built from TRBV5-1 and TRBJ2-3; 7 bases align to TRBD2. Germline trimming cut 0 bases from V and 5 bases from J; bases unmatched to any gene: 6. Germline V gene lookup returns CDR1 SGHRS and CDR2 YFSETQ. The length of the CDR3 is 15 residues. The DNA for the CDR3 is TGCGCCAGCAGCTTGGGACTAGCTTTAGGAGATACGCAGTATTTT. The encoded protein is CASSLGLALGDTQYF.

DNA for the CDR3: TGTGCCAGTAGTCGGGGACAGGGCACAGATACGCAGTATTTT. Encoded protein: CASSRGQGTDTQYF. V is TRBV19 and J is TRBJ2-3; 8 nucleotides align to TRBD1. Germline CDR1 reads LNHDA; CDR2 reads SQIVND (reference sequence). V was clipped by 5 bases and J by 1 base; unmatched bases: 2. This CDR3 spans 14 amino acids.

V gene TRBV11-2 combines with J gene TRBJ2-6, with TRBD2 as a possible D gene (7 bases). CDR3 size: 18 residues. Trimming left V 6 bases short and J 0 bases short, with 18 bases between. CDR1 and CDR2 from the germline V gene are SGHAT and FQNNGV. CDR3 residues: CASRRGGGPRSGANVLTF. CDR3 coding DNA: TGTGCCAGCAGGCGAGGGGGGGGTCCTCGCTCTGGGGCCAACGTCCTGACTTTC.

The V gene is TRBV6-5, the J gene TRBJ2-1; possibly TRBD2 for D (6 bases). V gave up 2 bases and J gave up 7 bases, with 9 bases separating them. Germline assignment: CDR1 MNHEY and CDR2 SVGAGI. This CDR3 has 13 amino acids. The CDR3, as DNA: TGTGCCAGCAGTTACGGGAGGAGGAATGAGCAGTTCTTC. This encodes CASSYGRRNEQFF.

A single count supports this clone. This chain joins TRBV5-1 and TRBJ1-1, with D possibly matching TRBD1 (6 bases). CDR1 and CDR2 from the germline V gene are SGHRS and YFSETQ. The CDR3 extends over 15 amino acids. V lost 4 bases, J lost 0 bases, and 13 bases lay in between. CDR3 sequence (DNA): TGCGCCAGCAGCCCCGGGACAAACCTGAACACTGAAGCTTTCTTT. Amino acids: CASSPGTNLNTEAFF. The full variable domain, its missing parts supplied by reference TRBV5-1 and TRBJ1-1, is KAGVTQTPRYLIKTRGQQVTLSCSPISGHRSVSWYQQTPGQGLQFLFEYFSETQRNKGNFPGRFSGRQFSNSRSEMNVSTLELGDSALYLCASSPGTNLNTEAFFGQGTRLTVV.

CDR3 sequence reads: CASSPTAGTGGEKLFF. CDR3 sequence (DNA): TGCGCCAGCAGCCCCACCGCCGGGACAGGGGGTGAAAAACTGTTTTTT. The chain uses TRBV4-3 and TRBJ1-4; TRBD1 matches at 11 bases. The V gene's germline CDR1 is LGHNA and CDR2 YSLEER. This CDR3 region has 16 residues. Trimming took 4 bases from V and 7 from J; bases not matched to a gene: 8.

This clone has more than one count but fewer than ten. The gene calls are TRBV7-6 and TRBJ1-3; TRBD1 might be the D (6 bases). With 5 bases removed from V and 7 bases from J, the gap between germline ends came to 21 bases. CDR3 length equals 16 residues. Germline V gives CDR1 SGHVS, CDR2 FNYEAQ. The chain's CDR3 is CASSPQGRGVVNTIYF. The CDR3 DNA reads as TGTGCCAGCAGCCCCCAGGGCAGGGGAGTCGTGAACACCATATATTTT.

The chain recombines TRBV19 with TRBJ2-1; TRBD2 aligns across 11 bases. Trimming cost V 8 bases and J 8 bases; bases outside gene matches: 8. CDR1 is LNHDA and CDR2 is SQIVND in the germline V gene (reference sequence). The CDR3 is 14 residues long. The CDR3 nucleotides read TGTGCCAGTTCTCCGGGACTAGCGGATCATGAGCAGTTCTTC. Protein product: CASSPGLADHEQFF.

The rearrangement links TRBV25-1 to TRBJ2-5, with 11 bases identical to TRBD1. This CDR3 contains 14 residues. CDR1 is MGHDK and CDR2 is SYGVNS in the germline V gene. With V trimmed by 8 bases and J by 5 bases, 7 bases remained unmatched. The CDR3, as DNA: TGTGCCAGCGCCGGGACAGGGGGATTTGAGACCCAGTACTTC. This translates into CASAGTGGFETQYF. Looking up the rest from reference TRBV25-1 and TRBJ2-5 gives the full variable domain: EADIYQTPRYLVIGTGKKITLECSQTMGHDKMYWYQQDPGMELHLIHYSYGVNSTEKGDLSSESTVSRIRTEHFPLTLESARPSHTSQYLCASAGTGGFETQYFGPGTRLLVL.

The chain joins TRBV5-1 to TRBJ1-4; 7 bases match TRBD1. The V segment lost 2 bases and the J segment 3 bases; nucleotides outside the gene matches: 1. CDR1 is SGHRS, CDR2 YFSETQ, per germline. The CDR3 contains 14 residues. In DNA form, the CDR3 reads TGCGCCAGCAGCTTAGGGACAGCTAATGAAAAACTGTTTTTT. It yields the protein CASSLGTANEKLFF.